One and the same sample provided the 10 T cell receptor beta chains below, sequenced in a study of T cell responses to AZD1222 COVID-19 vaccine (dated by TCRdb to the early 2020s). The library came from the immunoSEQ multiplex PCR assay. In its TCRdb copy, this immuneACCESS table keeps in-frame sequences only and misses some clones. Where compared with another copy, unresolved V genes explain less than half of these, and the others have no known cause. Recorded for this sample are around 130,000 clones; roughly 90% of them occurred a single time. The ten biggest clones cover about 2.7% of the sample. The time point label on this specimen signifies: baseline before first vaccination. Sequenced material: peripheral blood, taken on day 0 of AZD1222 vaccination. These receptors were taken from an adult in good health.

The chain carries TRBV27 and TRBJ2-1, with 7 bases identical to TRBD2. This CDR3 region has 14 residues. The J segment lost 8 bases and the V segment lost 0 bases, leaving 4 bases of the junction unmatched. The germline V gene encodes CDR1 MNHEY and CDR2 SMNVEV (reference sequence). As DNA, the CDR3 is TGTGCCAGCAGTTTATCGGGAGGGGTAGATGAGCAGTTCTTC. Protein: CASSLSGGVDEQFF.

V usage is TRBV19 and J usage is TRBJ1-3; TRBD1 is a possible D gene (5 bases). There are 14 residues in the CDR3. Germline-derived CDR1 and CDR2 are LNHDA and SQIVND (reference sequence). V was clipped by 5 bases and J by 9 bases, with 17 bases between them. The CDR3 protein is CASSFGSPRGTIYF. CDR3 bases: TGTGCCAGTAGTTTCGGCTCTCCGAGGGGCACCATATATTTT.

This chain uses TRBV6-2 or TRBV6-3 with TRBJ2-7; D is ambiguous. Trimming shortened V by 6 bases and J by 0 bases, and 15 bases separated the two germline ends. The CDR3 is made up of 15 amino acids. The germline CDR1 and CDR2 sequences are MNHEY and SVGEGT. The CDR3 reads CASRPYTLSSYEQYF. As DNA, the CDR3 is TGTGCCAGCAGACCTTACACGTTGAGCTCCTACGAGCAGTACTTC.

The rearrangement links TRBV27 to TRBJ2-5; TRBD2 matches 7 bases. Looked up from germline, CDR1 is MNHEY and CDR2 is SMNVEV (reference sequence). The CDR3 runs to 14 residues. Trimming took 5 bases from V and 2 from J; bases not matched to a gene: 5. CDR3 DNA: TGTGCCAGCAGTCAACCTAGCGGTCAAGAGACCCAGTACTTC. This translates into CASSQPSGQETQYF.

The V and J genes are TRBV2 and TRBJ1-5; D is undetermined. Trimming took 5 bases from V and 8 from J, leaving 16 bases between them. Germline assignment: CDR1 SNHLY and CDR2 FYNNEI. This CDR3 region has 14 residues. Here the CDR3 reads CASSNRLRYEPQHF. The CDR3 nucleotides read TGTGCCAGCAGTAATCGGCTCCGTTACGAGCCCCAGCATTTT.

V and J are TRBV5-1 and TRBJ2-3; TRBD2 aligns across 7 bases. Trimming took 4 bases from V and 2 from J; bases not matched to a gene: 7. The germline CDR1 and CDR2 sequences are SGHRS and YFSETQ. The CDR3 covers 15 residues. The CDR3 is CASSLGTTYTDTQYF. The CDR3 DNA reads as TGCGCCAGCAGCCTAGGGACTACCTACACAGATACGCAGTATTTT.

This chain uses TRBV16 with TRBJ2-1; D ambiguous. The V end was cut by 2 bases, the J end by 7 bases, with 21 bases between. CDR3 length: 17 amino acids. In germline, CDR1 is KGHSY, CDR2 FQNENV. The CDR3 region is CASSQRRGLTPRNEQFF. In DNA, the CDR3 is TGTGCCAGCAGCCAAAGGCGAGGATTAACTCCCCGGAATGAGCAGTTCTTC.

This clone occurred once. The chain uses TRBV9 and TRBJ1-2, with 7 bases identical to TRBD1. V trimming: 3 bases; J trimming: 4 bases; junction bases outside the gene matches: 12. Looked up from germline, CDR1 is SGDLS and CDR2 is YYNGEE. CDR3 length: 16 amino acids. CDR3: CASSENRDSAVYGYTF. DNA for the CDR3: TGTGCCAGCAGCGAGAACCGGGACAGCGCTGTCTATGGCTACACCTTC.

The chain recombines TRBV5-1 with TRBJ2-7; D is possibly TRBD1 (6 bases). Germline V gene data show CDR1 as SGHRS and CDR2 as YFSETQ. V dropped 2 bases and J dropped 5 bases, with 14 bases sitting between them. This CDR3 has 14 residues. The DNA of the CDR3 is TGCGCCAGCAGCTTAGGGGGAATAACTGACGAGCAGTACTTC. This sequence encodes CASSLGGITDEQYF.

J is TRBJ1-2 and V is TRBV24-1; 11 bases align to TRBD1. Germline-derived CDR1 and CDR2 are KGHDR and SFDVKD. Trimming took 5 bases from V and 4 from J; bases not matched to a gene: 8. The CDR3 has 16 amino acids. The CDR3 here is CATSALGQGASYGYTF. In DNA, the CDR3 is TGTGCCACCAGTGCCCTAGGACAGGGGGCGAGCTATGGCTACACCTTC.